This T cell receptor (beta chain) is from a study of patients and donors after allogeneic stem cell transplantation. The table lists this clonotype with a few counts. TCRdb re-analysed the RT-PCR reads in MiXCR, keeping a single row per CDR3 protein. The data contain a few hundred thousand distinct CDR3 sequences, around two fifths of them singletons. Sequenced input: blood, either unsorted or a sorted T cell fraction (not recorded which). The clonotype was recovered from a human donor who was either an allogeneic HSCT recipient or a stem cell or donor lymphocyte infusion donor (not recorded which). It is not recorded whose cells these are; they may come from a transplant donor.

The CDR3, as DNA: TGTGCCAGCAGACACCCGGACGGGCAGCTTAATGAAAAACTGTTTTTT. Its translation: CASRHPDGQLNEKLFF. This rearrangement joins TRBV7-9 to TRBJ1-4; D gene uncertain. Per germline, CDR1 SEHNR and CDR2 FQNEAQ (reference sequence). This CDR3 has 16 residues. The V gene lost 6 bases and the J gene lost 4 bases, with 18 bases spanning the gap.